This is a list of T cell receptor beta chains from one sample in a study of blood T cell repertoires in COVID-19. Clones were sequenced by immunoSEQ multiplex PCR, and TCRdb holds only the in-frame ones, with some missing. Seen here are 200,000 to 250,000 clones, 85% to 90% observed once, and the top ten hold 9.5% to 13%. Sequenced: peripheral blood. Source of these receptors: a man aged 45 to 65 with COVID-19, enrolled during active disease. Each CDR3 is given with its conserved first and last residue. Each record gives: D gene, clone size, J gene, V gene, CDR3 protein, CDR3 DNA. The D gene is left open where the match is weak. Some rows have no size entry. The others give once, few or many, or a class for an expanded clone.

d_call: TRBD1; clone_size: .; j_call: TRBJ2-7; v_call: TRBV19; cdr3_aa: CASSIGAGQESYEQYF; cdr3_nt: TGTGCCAGTAGTATAGGCGCGGGACAGGAGTCCTACGAGCAGTACTTC
d_call: .; clone_size: once; j_call: TRBJ2-5; v_call: TRBV27; cdr3_aa: CASSLHFQETQYF; cdr3_nt: TGTGCCAGCAGTTTACACTTTCAAGAGACCCAGTACTTC
d_call: .; clone_size: .; j_call: TRBJ1-4; v_call: TRBV28; cdr3_aa: CASSSGASRSEKLFF; cdr3_nt: TGTGCCAGCAGTTCCGGCGCATCGAGGAGTGAAAAACTGTTTTTT
d_call: .; clone_size: .; j_call: TRBJ2-2; v_call: TRBV5-1; cdr3_aa: CASKFRVENTGELFF; cdr3_nt: TGCGCCAGCAAATTCAGGGTTGAAAACACCGGGGAGCTGTTTTTT
d_call: .; clone_size: .; j_call: TRBJ1-5; v_call: TRBV6-1; cdr3_aa: CASSEGQWYQPQHF; cdr3_nt: TGTGCCAGCAGTGAAGGACAGTGGTATCAGCCCCAGCATTTT
d_call: TRBD1; clone_size: .; j_call: TRBJ1-4; v_call: TRBV2; cdr3_aa: CASSVGQPNEKLFF; cdr3_nt: TGTGCCAGCAGTGTGGGACAGCCTAATGAAAAACTGTTTTTT
d_call: .; clone_size: .; j_call: TRBJ1-1; v_call: TRBV27; cdr3_aa: CASSLRMQGRGEAFF; cdr3_nt: TGTGCCAGCAGTTTAAGGATGCAGGGGAGGGGTGAAGCTTTCTTT
d_call: TRBD2; clone_size: .; j_call: TRBJ2-5; v_call: TRBV7-3; cdr3_aa: CASSRGGGETQYF; cdr3_nt: TGTGCCAGCAGCCGGGGGGGCGGAGAGACCCAGTACTTC
d_call: TRBD1; clone_size: .; j_call: TRBJ1-1; v_call: TRBV9; cdr3_aa: CASSVYRDRGNTEAFF; cdr3_nt: TGTGCCAGCAGCGTGTACCGGGACAGGGGAAACACTGAAGCTTTCTTT
d_call: TRBD1; clone_size: .; j_call: TRBJ1-2; v_call: TRBV6-5; cdr3_aa: CASRTTGSYDYTF; cdr3_nt: TGTGCCAGCAGAACGACAGGGTCGTATGACTACACCTTC
d_call: TRBD2; clone_size: .; j_call: TRBJ2-1; v_call: TRBV3-1/TRBV3-2; cdr3_aa: CASSQEVSSGRTGEQFF; cdr3_nt: TGTGCCAGCAGCCAAGAGGTTTCTAGCGGGAGGACGGGTGAGCAGTTCTTC
d_call: TRBD1; clone_size: .; j_call: TRBJ2-5; v_call: TRBV5-1; cdr3_aa: CASGGTGHQETQYF; cdr3_nt: TGCGCCAGCGGTGGGACAGGCCACCAAGAGACCCAGTACTTC
d_call: .; clone_size: .; j_call: TRBJ2-1; v_call: TRBV24-1; cdr3_aa: CATSDGAYSSYNEQFF; cdr3_nt: TGTGCCACCAGTGATGGGGCGTACAGCTCCTACAATGAGCAGTTCTTC
d_call: .; clone_size: .; j_call: TRBJ1-1; v_call: TRBV5-5; cdr3_aa: CASSLQGNTEAFF; cdr3_nt: TGTGCCAGCAGCCTACAGGGCAACACTGAAGCTTTCTTT
d_call: TRBD1; clone_size: .; j_call: TRBJ1-5; v_call: TRBV30; cdr3_aa: CAWGTGGTYSNQPQHF; cdr3_nt: TGTGCCTGGGGGACAGGGGGGACTTATAGCAATCAGCCCCAGCATTTT